These 19 T cell receptor beta chains were all obtained from the same sample, sequenced in a study of CD8+ T cells in alopecia areata. As the sequencing template, cDNA was produced by extracting RNA and reverse transcribing it. TCRdb keeps only in-frame clones here, not all; method: immunoSEQ multiplex PCR. The table has 180,000 or so clones, around 51% seen once. As for treatment: oral pan-JAK inhibitor, 5-10 mg twice daily. Sequencing was performed on CD8+ T cells sorted from blood, taken at week 52, from a patient treated with tofacitinib. These receptors were obtained from a human donor with alopecia areata.

The rearrangement joins TRBV5-1 to TRBJ1-1; 7 nucleotides align to TRBD1. From germline, CDR1 is SGHRS and CDR2 YFSETQ. The trim removed 9 bases at V and 0 bases at J, leaving 8 bases unmatched. The CDR3 extends over 14 amino acids. The CDR3: CATRGEPMNTEAFF. CDR3 nucleotides: TGCGCCACCAGGGGGGAGCCCATGAACACTGAAGCTTTCTTT. The full variable domain, in which reference TRBV5-1 and TRBJ1-1 provide the parts outside the CDR3, is KAGVTQTPRYLIKTRGQQVTLSCSPISGHRSVSWYQQTPGQGLQFLFEYFSETQRNKGNFPGRFSGRQFSNSRSEMNVSTLELGDSALYLCATRGEPMNTEAFFGQGTRLTVV.

This clone appeared many times. This chain joins TRBV7-9 and TRBJ1-3, with 8 bases fitting TRBD1. V gave up 5 bases and J gave up 0 bases; unmatched junction bases: 3. Germline assignment: CDR1 SEHNR and CDR2 FQNEAQ (reference sequence). The CDR3 extends over 15 amino acids. CDR3 loop: CASSGQGPSGNTIYF. CDR3 bases: TGTGCCAGCAGCGGACAGGGTCCCTCTGGAAACACCATATATTTT.

The V call is TRBV5-1, the J call TRBJ2-5; D unresolved. The CDR3 totals 10 residues. V lost 4 bases to trimming and J lost 7 bases, with 5 bases between them. Germline-derived CDR1 and CDR2 are SGHRS and YFSETQ. For the CDR3, the DNA is TGCGCCAGCAGCCCTGCGACCCAGTACTTC. This translates into CASSPATQYF.

The V call is TRBV13, the J call TRBJ2-7; no firm D call. In germline, CDR1 is PRHDT, CDR2 FYEKMQ (reference sequence). The CDR3 covers 14 residues. Trimming cost V 4 bases and J 3 bases, with 13 bases left between them. The CDR3 sequence is CASSSEARVYEQYF. CDR3 coding DNA: TGTGCCAGCAGCTCCGAGGCTAGAGTCTACGAGCAGTACTTC.

This chain links TRBV4-2 with TRBJ2-3; D remains ambiguous. The CDR3 covers 14 residues. Trimming pared 1 base from V and 2 bases from J, leaving 7 bases between. Germline values: CDR1 LGHNA, CDR2 YNFKEQ. The CDR3 DNA reads TGTGCCAGCAGCCAAGTACTTCCCACAGATACGCAGTATTTT. It specifies CASSQVLPTDTQYF.

This clone was seen a few times. A much bigger clone sits one base away, suggesting this may be a read error. The J gene is TRBJ2-3, the V gene TRBV2; 11 bases line up with TRBD1. CDR3 length: 15 amino acids. CDR1 is SNHLY, CDR2 FYNNEI, per germline. Trimming took 1 base from V and 4 from J; bases not matched to a gene: 1. CDR3 coding DNA: TGTGCCAGCAGTGAAGGGACAGGGGGCGCAGATACGCAGTATTTT. Amino acid sequence: CASSEGTGGADTQYF.

The gene calls are TRBV2 and TRBJ1-2; no clear D. Germline V gene lookup returns CDR1 SNHLY and CDR2 FYNNEI. This CDR3 comprises 14 residues. The V end was cut by 2 bases, the J end by 4 bases, with 11 bases between. The CDR3 loop is CASSESVKLYGYTF. Here the CDR3 DNA reads TGTGCCAGCAGTGAATCGGTAAAGCTCTATGGCTACACCTTC. The variable domain in full, completed from reference TRBV2 and TRBJ1-2, reads EPEVTQTPSHQVTQMGQEVILRCVPISNHLYFYWYRQILGQKVEFLVSFYNNEISEKSEIFDDQFSVERPDGSNFTLKIRSTKLEDSAMYFCASSESVKLYGYTFGSGTRLTVV.

This chain connects TRBV5-1 to TRBJ2-3; D may be TRBD1 (5 bases). The V end lost 4 bases, the J end lost 5 bases, and 17 bases lay between the germline ends. The CDR3 length is 15 residues. Germline V gene lookup returns CDR1 SGHRS and CDR2 YFSETQ. CDR3 region: CASSGELGAKDTQYF. CDR3 DNA: TGCGCCAGCAGCGGAGAATTAGGGGCGAAAGATACGCAGTATTTT.

This chain joins TRBV5-4 and TRBJ1-6; 7 bases map to TRBD1. Trimming cost V 4 bases and J 9 bases; bases outside gene matches: 7. Germline-derived CDR1 and CDR2 are SGHNT and YYREEE (reference sequence). This CDR3 contains 14 residues. CDR3 coding DNA: TGTGCCAGCAGCAGTCAGGGGGTGGGTTCACCCCTCCACTTT. This translates into CASSSQGVGSPLHF.

V usage is TRBV11-2 and J usage is TRBJ1-5, with D hard to call. The CDR3 length is 15 residues. Deletions cut 2 bases from V and 0 bases from J, with 8 bases between. CDR1 is SGHAT, CDR2 FQNNGV, per germline. The CDR3 sequence is CASSLWSNSNQPQHF. The CDR3 coding sequence is TGTGCCAGCAGCTTATGGAGCAATAGCAATCAGCCCCAGCATTTT. Full variable domain (rest looked up from reference TRBV11-2 and TRBJ1-5): EAGVAQSPRYKIIEKRQSVAFWCNPISGHATLYWYQQILGQGPKLLIQFQNNGVVDDSQLPKDRFSAERLKGVDSTLKIQPAKLEDSAVYLCASSLWSNSNQPQHFGDGTRLSIL.

The chain links TRBV10-3 to TRBJ2-3, with unresolved D. Germline V gene data show CDR1 as ENHRY and CDR2 as SYGVKD. CDR3 size: 14 residues. V lost 0 bases, J lost 4 bases, and 8 bases lay in between. CDR3 protein: CAISESLAADTQYF. The CDR3 DNA follows: TGTGCCATCAGTGAGTCCTTAGCTGCAGATACGCAGTATTTT.

In this sample, this clone turned up a few times. The V and J genes are TRBV18 and TRBJ2-7; D may match TRBD1 or TRBD2 (6 bases each). In germline, CDR1 is KGHSH, CDR2 LQKENI. This CDR3 contains 14 residues. The V end was cut by 0 bases, the J end by 8 bases, with 14 bases between. CDR3 bases: TGTGCCAGCTCACCACCGGGGGGCGGCAATCAGCAGTACTTC. It translates to CASSPPGGGNQQYF. Complete variable domain (other parts from reference TRBV18 and TRBJ2-7): NAGVMQNPRHLVRRRGQEARLRCSPMKGHSHVYWYRQLPEEGLKFMVYLQKENIIDESGMPKERFSAEFPKEGPSILRIQQVVRGDSAAYFCASSPPGGGNQQYFGPGTRLTVT.

Remarks on this clone: The sample carries other DNA sequences with the same CDR3. V and J are TRBV27 and TRBJ1-2; tentatively, D is TRBD1 (5 bases). With 5 bases removed from V and 3 bases from J, the gap between germline ends came to 10 bases. Germline CDR1 reads MNHEY; CDR2 reads SMNVEV (reference sequence). The CDR3 length is 13 residues. This CDR3 is CASSPGGDYGYTF. CDR3 bases: TGTGCCAGCAGTCCCGGGGGAGACTATGGCTACACCTTC.

This chain joins TRBV14 and TRBJ2-7; D not certain. CDR1 is SGHDN, CDR2 FVKESK, per germline. Trimming removed 4 bases at V and 4 bases at J, with 11 bases between. The CDR3 loop spans 13 amino acids. The CDR3 reads CASSPTSGYEQYF. The CDR3 DNA is TGTGCCAGCAGCCCAACATCGGGTTACGAGCAGTACTTC.

This clone was detected a few times. CDR3 in amino acids: CSVSVGRAPTGELFF. CDR3 nucleotides: TGCAGCGTATCCGTAGGCAGGGCGCCGACCGGGGAGCTGTTTTTT. The chain couples TRBV29-1 to TRBJ2-2; TRBD1 might be the D (5 bases). From germline, CDR1 is SQVTM and CDR2 ANQGSEA. This CDR3 has 15 amino acids. V was pared by 6 bases and J by 5 bases, with 19 bases between.

This clone has just a few counts. The rearrangement joins TRBV9 to TRBJ1-4; perhaps TRBD1 as D (5 bases). Germline CDR1 reads SGDLS; CDR2 reads YYNGEE. This CDR3 spans 14 amino acids. Trimming shortened V by 0 bases and J by 4 bases, and 7 bases separated the two germline ends. The CDR3 DNA sequence: TGTGCCAGCAGCGTAGGACAGCTTAATGAAAAACTGTTTTTT. This sequence encodes CASSVGQLNEKLFF. Looking up the rest from reference TRBV9 and TRBJ1-4 gives the full variable domain: DSGVTQTPKHLITATGQRVTLRCSPRSGDLSVYWYQQSLDQGLQFLIQYYNGEERAKGNILERFSAQQFPDLHSELNLSSLELGDSALYFCASSVGQLNEKLFFGSGTQLSVL.

The V call is TRBV7-2, the J call TRBJ2-5; 8 bases line up with TRBD1. The J call may be mistaken, given a closer DNA end match to TRBJ2-7. CDR1 and CDR2 (germline): SGHTA, FQGNSA. This CDR3 region has 15 residues. The chain's CDR3 is CASSLVWTGTYEQYF. CDR3 in DNA: TGTGCCAGCAGCTTAGTGTGGACAGGGACCTACGAGCAGTACTTC.

In its sample, this clone was seen once. The chain combines TRBV27 with TRBJ2-3; the D gene is possibly TRBD2 (5 bases). The germline V and J ends were trimmed by 6 bases and 0 bases, with 13 bases remaining between them. CDR1 MNHEY and CDR2 SMNVEV come from the germline V gene (reference sequence). The CDR3 loop spans 15 amino acids. CDR3 protein: CASSLGGPSTDTQYF. In DNA form, the CDR3 reads TGTGCCAGCAGCCTCGGAGGTCCTAGCACAGATACGCAGTATTTT.

V usage is TRBV5-1 and J usage is TRBJ2-5; 7 bases agree with TRBD2. Per the germline V gene, CDR1 is SGHRS and CDR2 is YFSETQ. V was clipped by 0 bases and J by 5 bases; unmatched bases: 10. The CDR3 covers 16 residues. CDR3 residues: CASSLARGDHRETQYF. CDR3 nucleotides: TGCGCCAGCAGCTTGGCACGGGGGGACCATCGGGAGACCCAGTACTTC.